This entry is about one T cell receptor (beta chain). This specimen belongs to a study of blood T cell repertoires in COVID-19. Overall study: Samples came from the United States, Italy and Spain, spanning acute and convalescent COVID-19. T cells, B-cell-depleted T cells, or PBMCs supplied cDNA or gDNA.

Germline V lookup: CDR1 SGHAT, CDR2 FQNNGV. V lost 5 bases and J 0 bases, leaving 9 bases between the germline ends. The CDR3 totals 14 residues. Original processing notes: The authors estimated nucleated cell counts from reference gene primer amplification. Sequencing used immunoSEQ multiplex PCR; TCRdb keeps in-frame clones, though not all of them. V, J and clone size are those of that table, while D and trimming were read from the DNA. Of just under 150,000 clones listed, more than 75% are singletons. The receptor comes from a human donor with acute or convalescent COVID-19. The donor label of this sample is uncertain. Sequenced input: peripheral blood. The chain recombines TRBV11-2 with TRBJ2-3; D gene unclear. For the CDR3, the DNA is TGTGCCAGCAGCCAGACACTGAGCACAGATACGCAGTATTTT. Its protein product is CASSQTLSTDTQYF.